The next 4 T cell receptor beta chains were all read from a single sample in a study of blood T cell repertoires in COVID-19. Only in-frame clones appear in the TCRdb table, and some are missing; sequencing was by immunoSEQ multiplex PCR. The table records approximately 180,000 clones, over 75% of them present only once. Sequencing was carried out using peripheral blood. These receptors were collected from a man between 60 and 75 years old with acute or convalescent COVID-19.

This rearrangement joins TRBV2 to TRBJ1-5, with TRBD1 identical over 11 bases. The CDR3 is 15 residues long. Per the germline V gene, CDR1 is SNHLY and CDR2 is FYNNEI. After removal of 6 bases from V and 5 bases from J, the junction contained 6 bases not matched to a gene. CDR3 coding DNA: TGTGCCAGCAGCTTTGGACAGGGGGCGGATCAGCCCCAGCATTTT. It yields the protein CASSFGQGADQPQHF.

This chain joins TRBV6-6 and TRBJ1-1; unclear D gene. V lost 7 bases and J 4 bases, leaving 13 bases between the germline ends. CDR3 length: 13 residues. Germline V lookup: CDR1 MNHNY, CDR2 SVGAGI (reference sequence). CDR3 residues: CASTPGSGTEAFF. The CDR3, as DNA: TGTGCCAGCACCCCCGGGTCGGGCACTGAAGCTTTCTTT.

The chain carries TRBV4-1 and TRBJ2-1, with 7 bases aligning to TRBD2. In germline, CDR1 is MGHRA, CDR2 YSYEKL. Trimming removed 7 bases from V and 5 bases from J; junction bases left unmatched: 11. This CDR3 spans 15 amino acids. The CDR3 region is CASMPGVAGNNEQFF. CDR3 DNA sequence: TGCGCCAGCATGCCCGGTGTAGCGGGTAACAATGAGCAGTTCTTC.

V gene TRBV19 combines with J gene TRBJ2-4, with a possible D match to TRBD1 (6 bases). The CDR3 consists of 15 residues. Germline V gives CDR1 LNHDA, CDR2 SQIVND (reference sequence). The V end lost 5 bases, the J end lost 13 bases, and 24 bases lay between the germline ends. The CDR3 DNA is TGTGCCAGTAGTCCACCATCAGGGTGGACAGAAGGACAGTACTTC. It is translated as CASSPPSGWTEGQYF.